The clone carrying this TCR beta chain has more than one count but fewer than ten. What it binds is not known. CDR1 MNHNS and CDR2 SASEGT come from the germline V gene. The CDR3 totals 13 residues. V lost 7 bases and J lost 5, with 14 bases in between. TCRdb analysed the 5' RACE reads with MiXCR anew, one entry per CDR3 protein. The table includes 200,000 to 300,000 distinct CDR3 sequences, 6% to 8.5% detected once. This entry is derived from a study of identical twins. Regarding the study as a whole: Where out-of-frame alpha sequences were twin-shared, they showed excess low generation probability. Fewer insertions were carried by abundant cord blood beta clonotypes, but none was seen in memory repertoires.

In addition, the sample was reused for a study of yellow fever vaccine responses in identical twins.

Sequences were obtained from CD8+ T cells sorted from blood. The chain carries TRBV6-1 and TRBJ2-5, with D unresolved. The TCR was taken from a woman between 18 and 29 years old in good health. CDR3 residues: CASKYGPRETQYF. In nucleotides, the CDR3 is TGTGCCAGCAAATACGGACCCAGGGAGACCCAGTACTTC.